This record concerns one T cell receptor (beta chain) sequence. Its antigen is unknown. This record comes from a study of post-analysis software for immune sequencing data. Regarding the study as a whole: Strong co-clustering by F measure linked samples that shared a preparation batch. Five or six TRBV segments, TRBV5-6, TRBV5-1 and TRBV20-1 among them, were found more frequent in patients than controls. Controls had significantly higher normalized Chao1 diversity than multiple sclerosis patients.

Carried by the TCR beta cDNA libraries were unique molecular identifiers. When roughly 0.9 to 10 million T cells were used, they gave hundreds of thousands of cDNA molecules. TCRdb passed the PCR reads through MiXCR, listing each CDR3 protein once. Of hundreds of thousands of distinct CDR3 sequences listed, roughly 50% are singletons. V shed 2 bases and J shed 11 bases, with 19 bases lying between them. Germline CDR1 DFQATT, CDR2 SNEGSKA (reference sequence). This CDR3 comprises 14 residues. What was sequenced was blood. The receptor was isolated from a girl aged 10-17 years with multiple sclerosis. This chain connects TRBV20-1 to TRBJ2-4, with D maybe TRBD1 (7 bases). CDR3 residues: CSARPTVRGVVQYF. Written as DNA, the CDR3 is TGCAGTGCTAGACCAACCGTCAGGGGGGTTGTTCAGTACTTC.